Below are 20 T cell receptor beta chains sequenced from a single sample in a study of technical replicates of blood from several donors. The assay was immunoSEQ multiplex PCR, and TCRdb's table has in-frame clones only and misses some. Of some 80,000 clones listed, approximately 80% were seen once; the top ten hold approximately 3.5%. The specimen was PBMCs. These TCRs come from a human donor in good health. Some clones in this sample may be carry-over from other donors' samples.

This rearrangement joins TRBV5-4 to TRBJ2-6, with a weak D call TRBD2 (5 bases). This CDR3 has 18 amino acids. Germline values: CDR1 SGHNT, CDR2 YYREEE (reference sequence). V was clipped by 1 base and J by 0 bases, with 14 bases between them. CDR3 nucleotide sequence: TGTGCCAGCAGCTTGCCCCAAGGGCGGGCCTCTGGGGCCAACGTCCTGACTTTC. This codes for CASSLPQGRASGANVLTF.

This clone was seen only a few times. The chain carries TRBV30 and TRBJ1-5; D is ambiguous. Per the germline V gene, CDR1 is GTSNPN and CDR2 is SVGIG (reference sequence). This CDR3 is 12 amino acids long. The V gene lost 1 base and the J gene lost 7 bases, with 8 bases spanning the gap. The CDR3 DNA reads as TGTGCCTGGAGTGAGGGAGGGCAGCCCCAGCATTTT. Its protein is CAWSEGGQPQHF.

The chain is built from TRBV9 and TRBJ2-3; D remains ambiguous. This CDR3 is built from 14 residues. Trimming took off 2 bases at V and 0 bases at J, with 7 bases between the two ends. Germline CDR1 reads SGDLS; CDR2 reads YYNGEE. The CDR3 reads CASSVGPSTDTQYF. CDR3 DNA: TGTGCCAGCAGCGTCGGTCCTAGCACAGATACGCAGTATTTT. Supplemented by reference TRBV9 and TRBJ2-3, the full variable domain reads DSGVTQTPKHLITATGQRVTLRCSPRSGDLSVYWYQQSLDQGLQFLIQYYNGEERAKGNILERFSAQQFPDLHSELNLSSLELGDSALYFCASSVGPSTDTQYFGPGTRLTVL.

The CDR3: CASSPSDSGFSYNEQFF. The CDR3 DNA reads as TGTGCCAGCAGCCCATCGGATAGCGGGTTCTCCTACAATGAGCAGTTCTTC. The chain uses TRBV7-3 and TRBJ2-1; TRBD2 agrees at 7 bases. The CDR3 has 17 residues. Trimming cost V 5 bases and J 0 bases; bases outside gene matches: 10. Germline assignment: CDR1 SGHTA and CDR2 FQGTGA. Supplemented by reference TRBV7-3 and TRBJ2-1, the full variable domain reads GAGVSQTPSNKVTEKGKYVELRCDPISGHTALYWYRQSLGQGPEFLIYFQGTGAADDSGLPNDRFFAVRPEGSVSTLKIQRTERGDSAVYLCASSPSDSGFSYNEQFFGPGTRLTVL.

The chain couples TRBV6-5 to TRBJ1-4; 8 nucleotides line up with TRBD1. The CDR3 has 15 amino acids. Trimming at V came to 5 bases and at J to 8 bases, leaving 10 bases not matched to a gene. Per the germline V gene, CDR1 is MNHEY and CDR2 is SVGAGI. CDR3 in DNA: TGTGCCAGCAGTCACCAGCAGGGGGCGCACGAAAAACTGTTTTTT. Protein: CASSHQQGAHEKLFF.

CDR3 in DNA: TGTGCCAGCACCGACAGCTCCTATAATTCACCCCTCCACTTT. Its protein product is CASTDSSYNSPLHF. The chain links TRBV25-1 to TRBJ1-6, with a possible D match to TRBD1 (5 bases). The CDR3 consists of 14 residues. The V and J ends lost 7 bases and 0 bases respectively, with 7 bases between them. Germline V gene lookup returns CDR1 MGHDK and CDR2 SYGVNS.

The CDR3: CASSSTSGSVDEQYF. CDR3 nucleotide sequence: TGTGCCAGCAGCTCGACTAGCGGGAGTGTCGACGAGCAGTACTTC. The chain has TRBV6-1 and TRBJ2-7; 12 bases are shared with TRBD2. Germline CDR1 and CDR2: MNHNS and SASEGT. The CDR3 is 15 amino acids. The ends lost 6 bases at V and 5 bases at J; junction bases unmatched: 8.

The CDR3 nucleotides are TGTGCCAGTAGCCCTGCGACTCTTCCTGAAGCTTTCTTT. Translated, it gives CASSPATLPEAFF. The rearrangement links TRBV19 to TRBJ1-1, with no clear D. V gave up 6 bases and J gave up 6 bases, with 14 bases separating them. The CDR3 loop spans 13 amino acids. Germline V gives CDR1 LNHDA, CDR2 SQIVND (reference sequence).

The V call is TRBV29-1, the J call TRBJ1-1; TRBD1 matches at 9 bases. Germline V gene lookup returns CDR1 SQVTM and CDR2 ANQGSEA. V was clipped by 7 bases and J by 0 bases; unmatched bases: 3. The CDR3 runs 13 residues. CDR3 coding DNA: TGCAGCGGGACAGGGGCCATGAACACTGAAGCTTTCTTT. Its translation: CSGTGAMNTEAFF.

The genes are TRBV6-1 and TRBJ1-2; tentative D call: TRBD1 (6 bases). The CDR3 length is 14 residues. Germline V CDR1 and CDR2: MNHNS, SASEGT. V dropped 2 bases and J dropped 8 bases, with 15 bases sitting between them. CDR3 residues: CASSELRTAEGYTF. The CDR3 nucleotides read TGTGCCAGCAGTGAACTCCGGACAGCGGAGGGCTACACCTTC.

The rearrangement links TRBV6-5 to TRBJ1-2, with no clear D. CDR3 length equals 13 residues. Between the trimmed V and J ends, which lost 5 bases and 1 base, there was a span of 8 bases. Germline assignment: CDR1 MNHEY and CDR2 SVGAGI. The CDR3 sequence: CASSGPYNYGYTF. Here the CDR3 DNA reads TGTGCCAGCAGTGGGCCATATAACTATGGCTACACCTTC.

This sequence joins TRBV11-2 and TRBJ2-5; tentative D call: TRBD1 (6 bases). The CDR3 is 15 amino acids. The germline CDR1 and CDR2 sequences are SGHAT and FQNNGV. Deletions cut 0 bases from V and 7 bases from J, with 15 bases between. The CDR3 loop is CASSLDRTALGTQYF. As DNA, the CDR3 is TGTGCCAGCAGCTTAGATCGGACAGCGCTGGGGACCCAGTACTTC.

The chain carries TRBV5-1 and TRBJ2-5, with 11 bases that match TRBD1. The CDR3 has 15 amino acids. Germline CDR1 and CDR2: SGHRS and YFSETQ. The V and J ends lost 1 base and 4 bases, in that order; junction bases with no gene match: 3. The CDR3 DNA sequence: TGCGCCAGCAGCTTGAGGACAGGGGGCGGAGAGACCCAGTACTTC. Translated: CASSLRTGGGETQYF.

The J gene is TRBJ1-1, the V gene TRBV27, with a tentative D call TRBD1 (5 bases). In germline, CDR1 is MNHEY, CDR2 SMNVEV (reference sequence). The CDR3 has 16 residues. V lost 0 bases, J lost 5 bases, and 16 bases lay in between. CDR3 residues: CASSLSPDTGGTEAFF. In DNA form, the CDR3 reads TGTGCCAGCAGTTTATCCCCGGACACGGGTGGTACTGAAGCTTTCTTT.

This rearrangement joins TRBV6-6 to TRBJ1-6; a possible D gene is TRBD1 (6 bases). The length of the CDR3 is 14 residues. Between the trimmed V and J ends, which lost 6 bases and 10 bases, there was a span of 16 bases. Germline V gene sequence: CDR1 MNHNY, CDR2 SVGAGI (reference sequence). The DNA for the CDR3 is TGTGCCAGCAGCCGACAGGCCGAGGGGTCACCCCTCCACTTT. Translating it yields CASSRQAEGSPLHF.

This chain's CDR3 is CASSRRGGYGYTF. The CDR3 nucleotides read TGTGCCAGCAGCCGAAGAGGGGGCTATGGCTACACCTTC. This sequence joins TRBV6-5 and TRBJ1-2; D is perhaps TRBD1 (6 bases). This CDR3 spans 13 amino acids. Per the germline V gene, CDR1 is MNHEY and CDR2 is SVGAGI. V was trimmed by 6 bases and J by 4 bases, leaving 12 bases between them.

J is TRBJ2-1 and V is TRBV18; the match to TRBD2 covers 11 bases. V lost 1 base to trimming and J lost 2 bases; unmatched junction nucleotides: 7. The CDR3 contains 18 residues. Germline lookup yields CDR1 KGHSH and CDR2 LQKENI. The CDR3 nucleotides read TGTGCCAGCTCACCACAGTCTCTAGCGGGGGGTGCCTACAATGAGCAGTTCTTC. Its translation: CASSPQSLAGGAYNEQFF.

This chain joins TRBV5-4 and TRBJ2-1; 10 positions match TRBD1. This CDR3 is built from 18 residues. Germline lookup yields CDR1 SGHNT and CDR2 YYREEE (reference sequence). V trimming: 0 bases; J trimming: 7 bases; junction bases outside the gene matches: 13. Written as DNA, the CDR3 is TGTGCCAGCAGCTTGGTGGGACAGGGGTTAGGGTTAAGGAATGAGCAGTTCTTC. This codes for CASSLVGQGLGLRNEQFF. The entire variable domain, with the rest obtained from reference TRBV5-4 and TRBJ2-1, is as follows: ETGVTQSPTHLIKTRGQQVTLRCSSQSGHNTVSWYQQALGQGPQFIFQYYREEENGRGNFPPRFSGLQFPNYSSELNVNALELDDSALYLCASSLVGQGLGLRNEQFFGPGTRLTVL.

In DNA, the CDR3 is TGTGCCAGCACCGTGGCCTCCTCAGGGAACTACAATGAGCAGTTCTTC. The encoded protein is CASTVASSGNYNEQFF. The chain couples TRBV6-6 to TRBJ2-1; D might be TRBD1 (5 bases). Germline V gene sequence: CDR1 MNHNY, CDR2 SVGAGI (reference sequence). The CDR3 is 16 amino acids. The V end was cut by 7 bases, the J end by 3 bases, with 19 bases between.

The CDR3 spells CASSLRLGGEQYF. The CDR3 nucleotides are TGTGCCAGCAGTTTAAGGCTAGGGGGAGAGCAGTACTTC. V usage is TRBV27 and J usage is TRBJ2-7; D might be TRBD1 (6 bases). Per germline, CDR1 MNHEY and CDR2 SMNVEV (reference sequence). There are 13 residues in the CDR3. The ends were cut back, 2 bases at V and 7 bases at J, with 12 bases in the middle.